These 19 T cell receptor beta chains share one sample of origin, sequenced in a study of blood T cell repertoires in COVID-19. Produced via immunoSEQ multiplex PCR; TCRdb's table is partial and in-frame only. The sample lists about 210,000 clones, roughly 85% seen once, with more than 2% in the top ten. Sequences were obtained from peripheral blood. The receptor source for this set is a woman in her 70s with COVID-19, enrolled during active disease.

This clone showed up just a few times. CDR3 coding DNA: TGTGCCAGCAGCCAAGAACGGTCTTCCGGCGGTGCGGCCTATGGCTACACCTTC. Residues: CASSQERSSGGAAYGYTF. This rearrangement joins TRBV4-2 to TRBJ1-2; no definite D call. Trimming removed 0 bases at V and 4 bases at J, with 21 bases between. The length of the CDR3 is 18 residues. CDR1 LGHNA and CDR2 YNFKEQ come from the germline V gene.

The CDR3 bases are TGCGCCAGCAGCCAAGGGTGGGGCGCTGACACCGGGGAGCTGTTTTTT. Its translation is CASSQGWGADTGELFF. The chain couples TRBV4-1 to TRBJ2-2; weak D call: TRBD1 (5 bases). The length of the CDR3 is 16 residues. V was cut by 1 base and J by 3 bases, with 12 bases left in between. The germline CDR1 and CDR2 sequences are MGHRA and YSYEKL.

The chain has TRBV7-3 and TRBJ2-1, with a possible D match to TRBD2 (7 bases). Trimming cost V 3 bases and J 0 bases, with 12 bases left between them. Germline V CDR1 and CDR2: SGHTA, FQGTGA. CDR3 length: 16 amino acids. The CDR3 bases are TGTGCCAGCAGCTTGGCGGGGGCGAGCTCCTACAATGAGCAGTTCTTC. It specifies CASSLAGASSYNEQFF.

CDR3 DNA sequence: TGTGCCGGTGGGCCGGGGGACGCTAATGAAAAACTGTTTTTT. Protein product: CAGGPGDANEKLFF. The chain uses TRBV19 and TRBJ1-4; a possible D gene is TRBD1 (5 bases). Trimming removed 11 bases at V and 3 bases at J, with 16 bases between. Germline CDR1 reads LNHDA; CDR2 reads SQIVND (reference sequence). This CDR3 has 14 amino acids.

This rearrangement joins TRBV7-2 to TRBJ2-1, with 14 bases fitting TRBD2. V was clipped by 7 bases and J by 1 base; unmatched bases: 12. CDR3 size: 19 residues. CDR1 is SGHTA and CDR2 is FQGNSA in the germline V gene. Here the CDR3 DNA reads TGTGCCAGCATCACCATGGCCGGGACTAGCGGGAGTTCCTACAATGAGCAGTTCTTC. This encodes CASITMAGTSGSSYNEQFF.

DNA for the CDR3: TGTGCCAGCTCACCAGACTCTGGGGGCTCCGGAAACACCATATATTTT. Translated: CASSPDSGGSGNTIYF. The chain uses TRBV18 and TRBJ1-3; the D gene is possibly TRBD1 (6 bases). The CDR3 has 16 amino acids. The V gene's germline CDR1 is KGHSH and CDR2 LQKENI. V lost 2 bases and J lost 4, with 15 bases in between.

CDR3 DNA sequence: TGTGCCAGCAGCCCTGGGAACGGACTGCCATCAAATGAGCAGTTCTTC. Its translation is CASSPGNGLPSNEQFF. The V call is TRBV4-2, the J call TRBJ2-1; D might be TRBD2 (5 bases). CDR1 is LGHNA, CDR2 YNFKEQ, per germline. The V and J ends lost 4 bases and 7 bases respectively, with 20 bases between them. The CDR3 sequence is 16 residues long.

The chain employs TRBV2 and TRBJ1-5; the match to TRBD1 covers 7 bases. The germline gives CDR1 SNHLY, CDR2 FYNNEI. Trimming removed 2 bases from V and 0 bases from J; junction bases left unmatched: 1. This CDR3 spans 15 amino acids. The CDR3: CASSENRGSNQPQHF. The CDR3 nucleotides read TGTGCCAGCAGTGAAAACAGGGGTAGCAATCAGCCCCAGCATTTT.

The rearrangement joins TRBV7-2 to TRBJ2-5; TRBD2 is a possible D gene (5 bases). Germline V gene data show CDR1 as SGHTA and CDR2 as FQGNSA. This CDR3 region has 15 residues. V was clipped by 1 base and J by 0 bases, with 9 bases between them. Written as DNA, the CDR3 is TGTGCCAGCAGCTTAGTGACGGGGAACCAAGAGACCCAGTACTTC. Translating gives CASSLVTGNQETQYF.

J is TRBJ2-1 and V is TRBV19, with 10 bases lining up with TRBD1. The V gene end was trimmed by 6 bases and the J gene end by 5 bases; junction bases not matched to a gene: 4. The CDR3 sequence is 14 residues long. The germline V gene has CDR1 LNHDA and CDR2 SQIVND (reference sequence). CDR3 region: CASRRQGADNEQFF. The CDR3 bases are TGTGCCAGTAGACGACAGGGGGCGGACAATGAGCAGTTCTTC.

The V call is TRBV11-2, the J call TRBJ1-4, with D possibly matching TRBD1 (6 bases). CDR3 size: 15 residues. Germline V gene sequence: CDR1 SGHAT, CDR2 FQNNGV. V dropped 2 bases and J dropped 8 bases, with 15 bases sitting between them. The CDR3 DNA follows: TGTGCCAGCAGCTTAATTCAGGGGCTCAGGGAAAAACTGTTTTTT. Translating it yields CASSLIQGLREKLFF. Drawing the rest from reference TRBV11-2 and TRBJ1-4, the complete variable domain is EAGVAQSPRYKIIEKRQSVAFWCNPISGHATLYWYQQILGQGPKLLIQFQNNGVVDDSQLPKDRFSAERLKGVDSTLKIQPAKLEDSAVYLCASSLIQGLREKLFFGSGTQLSVL.

This rearrangement joins TRBV7-2 to TRBJ1-5, with a possible D match to TRBD1 (6 bases). This CDR3 region has 17 residues. Germline CDR1 and CDR2: SGHTA and FQGNSA. V lost 1 base, J lost 2 bases, and 15 bases lay in between. The CDR3 nucleotides are TGTGCCAGCAGCTTAGGTTCTGGGGGCATGGGCAATCAGCCCCAGCATTTT. Translation: CASSLGSGGMGNQPQHF.

The V gene is TRBV27, the J gene TRBJ2-2, with TRBD1 identical over 8 bases. Germline CDR1 reads MNHEY; CDR2 reads SMNVEV (reference sequence). This CDR3 contains 16 residues. Trimming cost V 3 bases and J 3 bases; bases outside gene matches: 6. The CDR3 protein is CASSFFRGRDTGELFF. The CDR3 region has the DNA TGTGCCAGCAGTTTCTTCAGGGGGCGCGACACCGGGGAGCTGTTTTTT.

The gene calls are TRBV18 and TRBJ2-1, with 10 bases aligning to TRBD1. The V segment lost 1 base and the J segment 7 bases; nucleotides outside the gene matches: 7. Germline loops: CDR1 KGHSH, CDR2 LQKENI. The CDR3 totals 16 residues. CDR3 in amino acids: CASSPQTGGTGNEQFF. Written as DNA, the CDR3 is TGTGCCAGCTCACCACAGACAGGGGGCACGGGGAATGAGCAGTTCTTC.

This chain connects TRBV18 to TRBJ2-1; TRBD2 matches at 9 bases. After removal of 3 bases from V and 9 bases from J, the junction contained 15 bases not matched to a gene. Germline V CDR1 and CDR2: KGHSH, LQKENI. The CDR3 covers 17 residues. Here the CDR3 DNA reads TGTGCCAGCTCACCCCCGGGACTAGCCGGGGGAGGCACTGAGCAGTTCTTC. Translating gives CASSPPGLAGGGTEQFF. Full variable domain (remainder filled in from reference TRBV18 and TRBJ2-1): NAGVMQNPRHLVRRRGQEARLRCSPMKGHSHVYWYRQLPEEGLKFMVYLQKENIIDESGMPKERFSAEFPKEGPSILRIQQVVRGDSAAYFCASSPPGLAGGGTEQFFGPGTRLTVL.

The chain carries TRBV6-2 or TRBV6-3 and TRBJ1-2; D possibly corresponds to TRBD1 (5 bases). Germline V gene sequence: CDR1 MNHEY, CDR2 SVGEGT. V shed 5 bases and J shed 8 bases, with 15 bases lying between them. The CDR3 is 13 residues long. The CDR3, as DNA: TGTGCCAGCAGTCGACTCTGGGGGGAAGGCTACACCTTC. Its protein is CASSRLWGEGYTF.

This rearrangement joins TRBV6-2 or TRBV6-3 to TRBJ1-2; 8 bases fit TRBD1. V gave up 5 bases and J gave up 3 bases; unmatched junction bases: 2. The CDR3 has 13 residues. Per the germline V gene, CDR1 is MNHEY and CDR2 is SVGEGT. The CDR3 is CASSRQGYYGYTF. The CDR3 DNA sequence: TGTGCCAGCAGTCGACAGGGGTACTATGGCTACACCTTC.

V and J are TRBV18 and TRBJ2-6; TRBD1 matches 7 bases. The CDR3 spans 17 residues. With 5 bases clipped from V and 0 bases from J, the junction kept 7 bases outside the gene matches. CDR1 KGHSH and CDR2 LQKENI come from the germline V gene. CDR3 residues: CASSSGQRSSGANVLTF. The DNA of the CDR3 is TGTGCCAGCTCATCGGGACAGCGGTCCTCTGGGGCCAACGTCCTGACTTTC.

This chain links TRBV19 with TRBJ2-3, with 8 bases fitting TRBD2. V lost 5 bases and J lost 2; bases outside the gene matches: 3. Germline V gene lookup returns CDR1 LNHDA and CDR2 SQIVND (reference sequence). The CDR3 consists of 14 residues. The CDR3 loop reads CASSVAGNTDTQYF. The CDR3 bases are TGTGCCAGTAGTGTAGCGGGGAACACAGATACGCAGTATTTT.